These T cell receptor beta chains were read from a single sample in a study of cytomegalovirus exposure and HLA in healthy donors. Profiling relied on immunoSEQ multiplex PCR, and the TCRdb table lists in-frame clones only, not all of them. This sample has about 82,000 clones, with 74% found just once. The material sequenced was PBMCs. These receptors were taken from a woman in her forties or fifties in good health and CMV-seropositive. Each CDR3 is given with its conserved first and last residue. The D gene is left open where the match is weak. Only part of the rows carry a size: once, few, many, or a class if the clone is expanded.

clone size	J gene	D gene	V gene	CDR3 DNA	CDR3 protein
NA	TRBJ1-4	NA	TRBV7-9	TGTGCCAGCAGCCCCACGGGAGGGGACGAAAAACTGTTTTTT	CASSPTGGDEKLFF
NA	TRBJ2-7	NA	TRBV7-6	TGTGCCAGCAGCTTAGCGGCAGGGGATGAGCAGTACTTC	CASSLAAGDEQYF
NA	TRBJ2-7	TRBD2	TRBV18	TGTGCCAGCTCACCACCGTCCAGCGGGAGGGCCTACGAGCAGTACTTC	CASSPPSSGRAYEQYF
NA	TRBJ1-1	NA	TRBV29-1	TGCAGCGCCCGGGACATAAAGGTGAACACTGAAGCTTTCTTT	CSARDIKVNTEAFF
few	TRBJ2-5	TRBD1	TRBV27	TGTGCCAGCAGTCCACAGGGGATAGCATCGGGGACCCAGTACTTC	CASSPQGIASGTQYF
NA	TRBJ2-4	NA	TRBV9	TGTGCCAGCAGCGTAGAGGGGGACAAAAACATTCAGTACTTC	CASSVEGDKNIQYF
NA	TRBJ1-5	NA	TRBV28	TGTGCCAGCAGTTTTCGCGGCATCCATCATTGGCCCCAGCATTTT	CASSFRGIHHWPQHF
NA	TRBJ2-7	NA	TRBV10-2	TGCGCCAGCAGTGATTTGTCTTTCGTGACTCGCAACTCCTACGAGCAGTACTTC	CASSDLSFVTRNSYEQYF
NA	TRBJ2-7	NA	TRBV30	TGTGCCTGGAGTCCGGGCCCCGGGGACGAGCAGTACTTC	CAWSPGPGDEQYF
NA	TRBJ1-1	NA	TRBV29-1	TGCAGCGTTCTAAGACACTCTGAAGCTTTCTTT	CSVLRHSEAFF
NA	TRBJ2-3	NA	TRBV29-1	TGCAGCGGGAGAGCTAGCACAGATACGCAGTATTTT	CSGRASTDTQYF
NA	TRBJ2-3	NA	TRBV29-1	TGCAGCGTTGAAGGCAACAGGGAACCCACGAATACGCAGTATTTT	CSVEGNREPTNTQYF
NA	TRBJ2-3	TRBD2	TRBV28	TGTGCCAGCAGTTCCCTAGCGGGGCGCACAGATACGCAGTATTTT	CASSSLAGRTDTQYF
once	TRBJ1-5	NA	TRBV25-1	TGTGCCAGCAGTCCGGTAGTTGGCAATCAGCCCCAGCATTTT	CASSPVVGNQPQHF
NA	TRBJ2-1	TRBD1	TRBV5-4	TGTGCCAGCAGCTCCGATCCGGGACAGGGTCCGAATGAGCAGTTCTTC	CASSSDPGQGPNEQFF
NA	TRBJ2-1	NA	TRBV2	TGTGCCAGCAGAAGTTCGGGGACAACTGAGCAGTTCTTC	CASRSSGTTEQFF
once	TRBJ2-7	NA	TRBV4-1	TGCGCCAGCAGCCAAGAACAGGCCTCCTACGAGCAGTACTTC	CASSQEQASYEQYF
NA	TRBJ2-2	NA	TRBV9	TGTGCCAGCAGCGGCCTCACGGGAACCGGGGAGCTGTTTTTT	CASSGLTGTGELFF
few	TRBJ2-7	TRBD1	TRBV5-6	TGTGCCAGCAGCATTGGGGATAGGGGGCTATACGAGCAGTACTTC	CASSIGDRGLYEQYF
NA	TRBJ2-5	NA	TRBV7-9	TGTGCCAGCAGCTCGAACCCGGGGGAGACCCAGTACTTC	CASSSNPGETQYF
NA	TRBJ1-2	TRBD1	TRBV5-6	TGTGCCAGCAGCTTTGGACAGGGAGGTTCGGGCTATGGCTACACCTTC	CASSFGQGGSGYGYTF
NA	TRBJ2-1	TRBD2	TRBV30	TGTGCCTGGAGCCTCGGGACTAGCGGGTCGAATGAGCAGTTCTTC	CAWSLGTSGSNEQFF
once	TRBJ2-5	NA	TRBV11-2	TGTGCCAGCAGCTTAGTTCTGAGGGGAGGATCTCAAGAGACCCAGTACTTC	CASSLVLRGGSQETQYF
few	TRBJ1-3	TRBD1	TRBV19	TGTGCCAGTAGGACAGGGCGAAACTCTGGAAACACCATATATTTT	CASRTGRNSGNTIYF
NA	TRBJ2-1	TRBD1	TRBV10-3	TGTGCCTCCCGGGACAGACACAATGAGCAGTTCTTC	CASRDRHNEQFF
once	TRBJ1-2	TRBD1	TRBV5-4	TGTGCCAGCAGCTTAGGCGGACAGGGGGTGTCTGGCTACACCTTC	CASSLGGQGVSGYTF
NA	TRBJ1-2	TRBD1	TRBV5-6	TGTGCCAGCAGCTTCATCGGACAGGGGTCAGGCTACACCTTC	CASSFIGQGSGYTF
NA	TRBJ2-3	TRBD2	TRBV9	TGTGCCAGCAGCGCCGTAGCGGGAGGGACCTCAGATACGCAGTATTTT	CASSAVAGGTSDTQYF
NA	TRBJ1-1	NA	TRBV6-4	TGTGCCAGCAGTGAACAGCTGAACACTGAAGCTTTCTTT	CASSEQLNTEAFF
NA	TRBJ1-5	NA	TRBV6-5	TGTGCCAGCAGGAGGACAGGCAATCAGCCCCAGCATTTT	CASRRTGNQPQHF
once	TRBJ1-2	NA	TRBV10-2	TGCGCCAGCAGTGGGGGAGCTAACTATGGCTACACCTTC	CASSGGANYGYTF
once	TRBJ2-1	TRBD1	TRBV7-6	TGTGCCAGCAGCTTAAGACAGGGGGCCCGTAATGAGCAGTTCTTC	CASSLRQGARNEQFF
NA	TRBJ1-1	NA	TRBV11-3	TGTGCCAGCAGGTCGGGGGGAATGAACACTGAAGCTTTCTTT	CASRSGGMNTEAFF
few	TRBJ1-1	NA	TRBV6-5	TGTGCCAGCAGTGTTTCAGACGGGGACACTGAAGCTTTCTTT	CASSVSDGDTEAFF
NA	TRBJ1-1	NA	TRBV5-6	TGTGCCAGCACCCCGTGGTGGCCGGGGAACACCGAAGCTTTCTTT	CASTPWWPGNTEAFF
few	TRBJ2-7	NA	TRBV27	TGTGCCAGCAGTACTTCCTACGAGCAGTACTTC	CASSTSYEQYF
NA	TRBJ1-4	TRBD1	TRBV2	TGTGCCAGTAAAAGCAGGGGGTTGGCTAATGAAAAACTGTTTTTT	CASKSRGLANEKLFF
NA	TRBJ2-1	NA	TRBV5-6	TGTGCCAGCAGCTTGGCCGTAGCGTATGGTGAGCAGTTCTTC	CASSLAVAYGEQFF
NA	TRBJ1-5	TRBD1	TRBV2	TGTGCCAGCAGTAGGGACAGTCATAGCAATCAGCCCCAGCATTTT	CASSRDSHSNQPQHF
NA	TRBJ1-4	TRBD1	TRBV19	TGTGCCAGTAGTTCACAGGGGAACCGTAATGAAAAACTGTTTTTT	CASSSQGNRNEKLFF
few	TRBJ1-1	NA	TRBV5-6	TGTGCCAGCAGCCCTAACCCTTTGAACACTGAAGCTTTCTTT	CASSPNPLNTEAFF
NA	TRBJ1-4	NA	TRBV6-5	TGTGCCAGCTCACACCAGGGTGAAAAACTGTTTTTT	CASSHQGEKLFF
NA	TRBJ2-5	TRBD1	TRBV28	TGTGCCAGTGCCGCCCGTACGGCCAGGGGGCTAAGGGAGACCCAGTACTTC	CASAARTARGLRETQYF
NA	TRBJ2-2	TRBD2	TRBV6-5	TGTGCCAGCAGACAACTAGCGGGAGGGCCCGGGGAGCTGTTTTTT	CASRQLAGGPGELFF
NA	TRBJ1-5	NA	TRBV19	TGTGCCAGTAATGACAATAGCAATCAGCCCCAGCATTTT	CASNDNSNQPQHF
NA	TRBJ1-1	NA	TRBV7-6	TGTGCCAGCAGCCCGACAGCTAACACTGAAGCTTTCTTT	CASSPTANTEAFF
NA	TRBJ2-1	TRBD2	TRBV5-4	TGTGCCAGCAGCACCCCCAGGGGGACTAGCGGGAGACAGCAGTTCTTC	CASSTPRGTSGRQQFF
NA	TRBJ2-3	TRBD2	TRBV28	TGTGCCAGCAGTCCGTCTCTAGCGGTGGGCACAGATACGCAGTATTTT	CASSPSLAVGTDTQYF
NA	TRBJ2-7	NA	TRBV28	TGTGCCAGCAGTTTATGGGAGCAGGGGAACTACGAGCAGTACTTC	CASSLWEQGNYEQYF
once	TRBJ2-3	NA	TRBV27	TGTGCCAGCAGTTTACAGTACACAGATACGCAGTATTTT	CASSLQYTDTQYF
NA	TRBJ2-2	TRBD2	TRBV4-1	TGCGCCAGCAGCCAAGAGCGTCCGGGACTAGCGGGGAACACCGGGGAGCTGTTTTTT	CASSQERPGLAGNTGELFF
NA	TRBJ2-1	TRBD2	TRBV19	TGTGCCAGTAGCACGACTAGCGGGCACTACAATGAGCAGTTCTTC	CASSTTSGHYNEQFF
NA	TRBJ1-5	NA	TRBV27	TGTGCCAGCAGTTCAAAGGGACTTTCGCCCCAGCATTTT	CASSSKGLSPQHF
NA	TRBJ2-1	NA	TRBV15	TGTGCCACCAGCAGAGATCGAGTGGGGGGTTACAATGAGCAGTTCTTC	CATSRDRVGGYNEQFF
NA	TRBJ2-3	NA	TRBV7-9	TGTGCCAGCAGCAGTTTACTTGGGACTGAATGGTTAAGGCAGTATTTT	CASSSLLGTEWLRQYF
NA	TRBJ2-7	NA	TRBV15	TGTGCCACCAGCAGAGGACTTACCGCCTACGAGCAGTACTTC	CATSRGLTAYEQYF
once	TRBJ2-2	NA	TRBV5-5	TGTGCCAGCAGCCTAGGTATCGGGGAGCTGTTTTTT	CASSLGIGELFF
few	TRBJ2-1	TRBD2	TRBV28	TGTGCCAGCAGTTTCGGACTAGCCCAGCAGTTCTTC	CASSFGLAQQFF
NA	TRBJ2-7	TRBD2	TRBV6-1	TGTGCCAGTCTAGCGGGAGTTGGATACGAGCAGTACTTC	CASLAGVGYEQYF